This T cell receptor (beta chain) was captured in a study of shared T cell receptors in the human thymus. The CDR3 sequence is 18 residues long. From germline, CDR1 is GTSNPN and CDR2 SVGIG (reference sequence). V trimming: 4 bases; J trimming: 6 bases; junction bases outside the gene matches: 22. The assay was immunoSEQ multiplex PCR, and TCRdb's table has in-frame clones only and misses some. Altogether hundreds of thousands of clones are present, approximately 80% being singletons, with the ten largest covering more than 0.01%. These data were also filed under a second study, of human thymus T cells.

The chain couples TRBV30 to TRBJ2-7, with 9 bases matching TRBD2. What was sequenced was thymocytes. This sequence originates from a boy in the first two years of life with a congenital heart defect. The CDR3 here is CAWTPRAGGHRGRSEQYF. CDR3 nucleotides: TGTGCCTGGACCCCCCGTGCGGGAGGGCATCGGGGGCGGTCCGAGCAGTACTTC.